The clone carrying this T cell receptor (beta chain) was found a few times. CDR1 is SGHVS, CDR2 FQNEAQ, per germline. This CDR3 comprises 15 residues. The V end was cut by 2 bases, the J end by 1 base, with 12 bases between. Original handling: Researchers report that nucleated cell counts were estimated from reference gene primer amplification. Here immunoSEQ multiplex PCR was the method, and the copy in TCRdb shows in-frame clones only, minus some. V and J calls and clone size are copied from that table; D and trimming were computed from the DNA. This repertoire shows approximately 220,000 clones, 85% found once; its top ten account for over 2.5%. This entry comes from a study of blood T cell repertoires in COVID-19. Turning to the study itself: Researchers got acute and convalescent COVID-19 samples from the United States, Italy and Spain. PBMCs, B-cell-depleted T cells, or T cells were the source of the cDNA or gDNA that made up the material.

The sequencing sample was made of peripheral blood. The TCR comes from a man aged 45-60 years who had recovered from COVID-19. The V call is TRBV7-8, the J call TRBJ2-7, with D perhaps matching TRBD2 (6 bases). CDR3 protein: CASSLILRGSYEQYF. The CDR3 DNA is TGTGCCAGCAGCTTAATCTTGCGGGGATCCTACGAGCAGTACTTC.